The 22 T cell receptor beta chains below come from one sample, sequenced in a study of T cell repertoires in cytomegalovirus infection. Each CDR3 protein gets one entry after TCRdb re-called the reads with MiXCR. The data contain about 600,000 distinct CDR3 sequences, roughly 24% of them singletons. The sample taken for sequencing was CD8+ T cells from PBMCs. Receptors were obtained from a human donor in good health (CMV status not recorded). Some clones in this sample may be carry-over from other donors' samples.

This clonotype turned up a few times. J is TRBJ2-1 and V is TRBV7-9; 13 nucleotides line up with TRBD2. The CDR3 has 15 amino acids. The germline V gene encodes CDR1 SEHNR and CDR2 FQNEAQ (reference sequence). V shed 6 bases and J 2 bases; nucleotides not matched to a gene: 1. The CDR3 nucleotides read TGTGCCAGCAGGGGGACTAGCGGGACCTACAATGAGCAGTTCTTC. Amino acids: CASRGTSGTYNEQFF.

There are a few counts of this clonotype. This chain uses TRBV7-9 with TRBJ2-4; D possibly matches TRBD1 or TRBD2 (5 bases each). The CDR3 has 16 residues. The germline V gene has CDR1 SEHNR and CDR2 FQNEAQ (reference sequence). V gave up 0 bases and J gave up 3 bases, with 12 bases separating them. The CDR3 region has the DNA TGTGCCAGCAGCTTAGCTGTAGGGACGGGCAAAAACATTCAGTACTTC. Translated, it gives CASSLAVGTGKNIQYF.

This clonotype was recorded a few times. V is TRBV12-3 or TRBV12-4 and J is TRBJ2-3, with a tentative D call TRBD1 (6 bases). The CDR3 has 16 amino acids. Trimming took off 1 base at V and 5 bases at J, with 16 bases between the two ends. The CDR3 spells CASSLGGTGFKDTQYF. CDR3 nucleotides: TGTGCCAGCAGTTTAGGTGGTACAGGGTTTAAAGATACGCAGTATTTT.

This clonotype appeared a few times. V gene TRBV7-9 combines with J gene TRBJ2-7; tentatively, D is TRBD2 (5 bases). Germline V gene lookup returns CDR1 SEHNR and CDR2 FQNEAQ (reference sequence). This CDR3 has 15 amino acids. V lost 7 bases and J lost 5, with 21 bases in between. The CDR3 spells CASTPRVNLRNEQYF. In DNA, the CDR3 is TGTGCCAGCACCCCGAGGGTTAACCTACGCAACGAGCAGTACTTC.

This clonotype was counted a few times. This rearrangement joins TRBV6-5 to TRBJ2-2; 7 nucleotides align to TRBD2. The CDR3 extends over 14 amino acids. V lost 7 bases to trimming and J lost 3 bases; unmatched junction nucleotides: 5. Germline V lookup: CDR1 MNHEY, CDR2 SVGAGI. CDR3 bases: TGTGCCAGCATAGGCGGGGGTTACACCGGGGAGCTGTTTTTT. This sequence encodes CASIGGGYTGELFF.

In regard to this clonotype: Germline and junction disagree at one end, which may indicate a read error. The V gene is TRBV12-3 or TRBV12-4, the J gene TRBJ2-1; the D gene is possibly TRBD2 (6 bases). This CDR3 is 12 amino acids long. CDR3 region: CASRWGVNEQSF. CDR3 coding DNA: TGTGCCAGCAGATGGGGGGTCAATGAGCAGTCCTTC.

This clonotype was counted between two and nine times. The chain carries TRBV7-9 and TRBJ2-1; 10 bases map to TRBD2. Germline values: CDR1 SEHNR, CDR2 FQNEAQ (reference sequence). This CDR3 region has 17 residues. J gave up 4 bases and V 5 bases, and 11 bases lay outside the gene matches. DNA of the CDR3: TGTGCCAGCAGCCAACGTAGCGGGGGGCAGATTTACAATGAGCAGTTCTTC. Amino acids: CASSQRSGGQIYNEQFF.

The CDR3 loop reads CASSMRGAYNEQFF. DNA for the CDR3: TGTGCCAGTAGTATGAGAGGGGCATACAATGAGCAGTTCTTC. The chain has TRBV19 and TRBJ2-1; the D gene could be TRBD1 or TRBD2 (5 bases each). This CDR3 comprises 14 residues. Trimming took 3 bases from V and 4 from J, leaving 10 bases between them. Germline CDR1 is LNHDA and CDR2 is SQIVND (reference sequence).

This clonotype was seen a handful of times. This sequence joins TRBV28 and TRBJ2-7; no reliable D call. In germline, CDR1 is MDHEN, CDR2 SYDVKM. The CDR3 is made up of 15 amino acids. The ends were cut back, 1 base at V and 2 bases at J, with 12 bases in the middle. CDR3 sequence reads: CASSLSAGSAYEQYV. The CDR3 DNA sequence: TGTGCCAGCAGTTTATCTGCCGGCAGCGCCTACGAGCAGTACGTC.

The chain joins TRBV18 to TRBJ2-7, with D perhaps given as TRBD1 or TRBD2 (5 bases each). The V gene lost 3 bases and the J gene lost 0 bases, with 12 bases spanning the gap. Germline V gives CDR1 KGHSH, CDR2 LQKENI. This CDR3 is built from 15 residues. The CDR3 sequence is CASSPEDTHSYEQYF. The CDR3 DNA sequence: TGTGCCAGCTCACCGGAGGACACCCACTCCTACGAGCAGTACTTC.

The J gene is TRBJ2-3, the V gene TRBV12-3 or TRBV12-4, with D hard to call. V lost 3 bases, J lost 6 bases, and 13 bases lay in between. The CDR3 length is 14 residues. Here the CDR3 DNA reads TGTGCCAGCAGTTTTGTTGGCTTTTCGGATACGCAGTATTTT. Translation: CASSFVGFSDTQYF.

The V call is TRBV6-2 or TRBV6-3, the J call TRBJ2-7; 7 nucleotides line up with TRBD1. CDR3 length: 16 amino acids. The V and J ends lost 7 bases and 0 bases, in that order; junction bases with no gene match: 12. Germline CDR1 reads MNHEY; CDR2 reads SVGEGT. Written as DNA, the CDR3 is TGTGCCAGCAATTCAAGGACCGGGACAGACTCCTACGAGCAGTACGTC. It specifies CASNSRTGTDSYEQYV.

This clonotype was seen a handful of times. The rearrangement uses TRBV25-1 and TRBJ1-1; TRBD1 might be the D (5 bases). The germline gives CDR1 MGHDK, CDR2 SYGVNS. This CDR3 spans 19 amino acids. V was pared by 1 base and J by 0 bases, with 21 bases between. This chain's CDR3 is CASSELPRDPGGLNTEAFF. The CDR3 region has the DNA TGTGCCAGCAGTGAATTACCCCGGGACCCGGGAGGACTGAACACTGAAGCTTTCTTT. Based on the CDR3 plus reference TRBV25-1 and TRBJ1-1, the full variable domain is EADIYQTPRYLVIGTGKKITLECSQTMGHDKMYWYQQDPGMELHLIHYSYGVNSTEKGDLSSESTVSRIRTEHFPLTLESARPSHTSQYLCASSELPRDPGGLNTEAFFGQGTRLTVV.

This clonotype has more than one count but fewer than ten. The J gene is TRBJ1-2, the V gene TRBV29-1; 9 bases align to TRBD1. The CDR3 consists of 15 residues. Germline V gene data show CDR1 as SQVTM and CDR2 as ANQGSEA. V trimming: 1 base; J trimming: 7 bases; junction bases outside the gene matches: 10. The CDR3 sequence: CSVEGFGTGFGGYTF. The CDR3 nucleotides read TGCAGCGTTGAAGGGTTCGGGACAGGGTTTGGTGGCTACACCTTC.

On this clonotype: This clone may be a read error of a much larger clone one base away. The chain links TRBV6-2 or TRBV6-3 to TRBJ1-1; D not certain. The CDR3 is 12 amino acids. Germline V gene sequence: CDR1 MNHEY, CDR2 SVGEGT. CDR3 bases: TGTGCCAGCGGTTACGGGAGGTCTGAAGCTTTCTTT. Translating it yields CASGYGRSEAFF.

On this clonotype: Relative to the germline gene, one junction end is altered; a read error may explain this. The gene calls are TRBV24-1 and TRBJ2-1; TRBD1 matches at 9 bases. There are 15 residues in the CDR3. The germline CDR1 and CDR2 sequences are KGHDR and SFDVKD. The CDR3 is CATSDPGTGNNEQFF. DNA for the CDR3: TGTGCCACTAGTGATCCCGGGACAGGGAACAATGAGCAGTTCTTC.

About this clonotype itself: A much larger clone differs by one base, so this may be a read error. The gene calls are TRBV7-2 and TRBJ1-4; 9 nucleotides agree with TRBD1. Germline assignment: CDR1 SGHTA and CDR2 FQGNSA. The CDR3 is made up of 14 amino acids. V shed 7 bases and J 3 bases; nucleotides not matched to a gene: 3. The CDR3: CASNWTGANEKLFF. In DNA, the CDR3 is TGTGCCAGCAACTGGACAGGGGCTAATGAAAAACTGTTTTTT.

This chain links TRBV20-1 with TRBJ2-1; 12 bases line up with TRBD2. CDR1 DFQATT and CDR2 SNEGSKA come from the germline V gene (reference sequence). This CDR3 spans 17 amino acids. The V and J ends lost 2 bases and 1 base, in that order; junction bases with no gene match: 6. The CDR3 reads CSARSGLAGISYNEQFF. DNA for the CDR3: TGCAGTGCTAGATCCGGACTAGCGGGGATTTCCTACAATGAGCAGTTCTTC.

This chain joins TRBV29-1 and TRBJ1-2; no firm D call. Germline values: CDR1 SQVTM, CDR2 ANQGSEA. V was cut by 4 bases and J by 1 base, with 13 bases left in between. This CDR3 has 14 residues. The CDR3 protein is CSVVGAVHNYGYTF. CDR3 bases: TGCAGCGTTGTCGGAGCAGTCCATAACTATGGCTACACCTTC.

This clonotype was counted ten times or more. This chain links TRBV12-3 or TRBV12-4 with TRBJ2-3; D uncertain. The V end lost 7 bases, the J end lost 2 bases, and 10 bases lay between the germline ends. The CDR3 has 13 amino acids. CDR3 residues: CASTLFLTDTQYF. The CDR3 nucleotides are TGTGCCAGCACCCTCTTTCTCACAGATACGCAGTATTTT.

This clonotype appeared a few times. V gene TRBV13 combines with J gene TRBJ2-1, with 9 positions matching TRBD2. This CDR3 has 15 amino acids. Germline V gene data show CDR1 as PRHDT and CDR2 as FYEKMQ (reference sequence). The J segment lost 9 bases and the V segment lost 2 bases, leaving 8 bases of the junction unmatched. The CDR3 region is CASSLSPGLAGEQFF. The CDR3 region has the DNA TGTGCCAGCAGCTTATCCCCGGGACTAGCTGGTGAGCAGTTCTTC. Based on the CDR3 plus reference TRBV13 and TRBJ2-1, the full variable domain is AAGVIQSPRHLIKEKRETATLKCYPIPRHDTVYWYQQGPGQDPQFLISFYEKMQSDKGSIPDRFSAQQFSDYHSELNMSSLELGDSALYFCASSLSPGLAGEQFFGPGTRLTVL.

This clonotype was counted only a few times. V usage is TRBV6-2 or TRBV6-3 and J usage is TRBJ2-1; no firm D call. Germline V lookup: CDR1 MNHEY, CDR2 SVGEGT. The CDR3 extends over 16 amino acids. Trimming removed 5 bases at V and 0 bases at J, with 14 bases between. The CDR3 region has the DNA TGTGCCAGCAGTCCTCTGTGGGTGAGCTCCTACAATGAGCAGTTCTTC. Protein product: CASSPLWVSSYNEQFF.